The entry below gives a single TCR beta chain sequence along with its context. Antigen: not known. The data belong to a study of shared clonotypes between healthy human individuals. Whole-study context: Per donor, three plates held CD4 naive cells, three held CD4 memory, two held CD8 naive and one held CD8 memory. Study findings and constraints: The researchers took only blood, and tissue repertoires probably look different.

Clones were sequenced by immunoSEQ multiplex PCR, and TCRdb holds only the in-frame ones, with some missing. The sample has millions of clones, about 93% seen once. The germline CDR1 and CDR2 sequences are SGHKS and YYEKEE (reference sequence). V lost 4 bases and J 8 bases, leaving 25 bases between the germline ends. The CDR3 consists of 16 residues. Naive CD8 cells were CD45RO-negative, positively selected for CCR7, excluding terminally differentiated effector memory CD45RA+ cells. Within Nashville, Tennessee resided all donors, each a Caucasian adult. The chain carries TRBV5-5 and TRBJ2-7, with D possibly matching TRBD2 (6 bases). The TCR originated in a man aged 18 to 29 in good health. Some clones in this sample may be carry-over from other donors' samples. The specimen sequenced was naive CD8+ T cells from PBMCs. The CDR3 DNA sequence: TGTGCCAGCAGCCCCGGGGGTGCGGGTAATTACGATAAGCAGTACTTC. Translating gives CASSPGGAGNYDKQYF. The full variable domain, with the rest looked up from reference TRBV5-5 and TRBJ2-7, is DAGVTQSPTHLIKTRGQQVTLRCSPISGHKSVSWYQQVLGQGPQFIFQYYEKEERGRGNFPDRFSARQFPNYSSELNVNALLLGDSALYLCASSPGGAGNYDKQYFGPGTRLTVT.